This paragraph covers one T cell receptor beta chain sequence. What it recognizes is unknown. This entry comes from a study of vaccination effects on CD4 cells after COVID-19. Study as a whole: Samples collected post-vaccine were obtained a median of 72 days after the second dose. In culture with 9.5 to 10 IU/ml IL-2 and roughly 10 ug/ml peptides, PBMC were grown at a few million per well. General study findings and limits: Vaccine- and infection-induced clones showed marked clonal contraction late following vaccination.

Generated by immunoSEQ multiplex PCR, the TCRdb table keeps only in-frame clones and is missing some. Of 35,000 to 55,000 clones in the sample, around 80% are singletons; the top ten hold roughly 3.6%. Culturing for around 10 days preceded CD4+ T cell isolation. A PCR test confirmed that the person had SARS-CoV-2 infection between March and December 2020. BNT162b2 vaccine or mRNA-1273 vaccine was given to participants in two doses. The authors replaced half the medium with IL-2 medium on days 3 and 7. The V end lost 3 bases, the J end lost 0 bases, and 17 bases lay between the germline ends. The CDR3 extends over 18 amino acids. The germline CDR1 and CDR2 sequences are KGHDR and SFDVKD.

The sample consisted of CD4+ T cells from PBMCs cultured without peptide, taken after COVID-19 vaccination. The clonotype originates from a human donor who had a prior SARS-CoV-2 infection. The chain joins TRBV24-1 to TRBJ2-1; a possible D gene is TRBD2 (6 bases). The CDR3 DNA is TGTGCCACCAGTGATCCTTCCGTAGCGGAAAGCTCCTACAATGAGCAGTTCTTC. It translates to CATSDPSVAESSYNEQFF.